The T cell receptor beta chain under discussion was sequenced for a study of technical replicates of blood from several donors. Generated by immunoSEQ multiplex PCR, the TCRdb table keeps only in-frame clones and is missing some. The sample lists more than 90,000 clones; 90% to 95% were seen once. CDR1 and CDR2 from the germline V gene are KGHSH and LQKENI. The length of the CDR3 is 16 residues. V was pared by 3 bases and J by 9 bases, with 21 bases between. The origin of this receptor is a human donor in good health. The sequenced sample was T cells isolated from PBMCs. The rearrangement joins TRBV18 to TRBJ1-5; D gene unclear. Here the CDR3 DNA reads TGTGCCAGCTCACCCAGGACGGAGGACCCCTCCGGGCCCCAGCATTTT. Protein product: CASSPRTEDPSGPQHF.